This T cell receptor (beta chain) was observed in a study of breast tumors, draining lymph nodes, adjacent tissues. From the multiplex PCR reads, TCRdb called clonotypes with MiXCR, one entry per CDR3 protein. Of 130,000 or so distinct CDR3 sequences in the sample, approximately 29% were seen once. As concerns this clonotype: Its antigen is not identified.

General study points: Luminal-like breast cancer showed significantly higher tumor–nontumor repertoire similarity than basal-like. Data only fit, rather than demonstrated, lymph node origin of most tumor T cells. Compared with lymph nodes, tumors were less diverse; compared with nontumor tissue, more.

Samples came from axillary lymph nodes draining the breast cancer. V lost 9 bases, J lost 7 bases, and 6 bases lay in between. This CDR3 contains 9 residues. The germline V gene has CDR1 SEHNR and CDR2 FQNEAQ (reference sequence). The chain recombines TRBV7-9 with TRBJ2-5; weak D call: TRBD1 (5 bases). The source of this sequence is a female donor with breast cancer. Some clones in this sample may be carry-over from other donors' samples. Material for sequencing was axillary lymph node tissue. CDR3 loop: CASQGTQYF. The CDR3 region has the DNA TGTGCCAGTCAGGGGACCCAGTACTTC.